Following are 3 T cell receptor beta chains from one sample sequenced in a study of blood T cell repertoires in COVID-19. Clones were sequenced by immunoSEQ multiplex PCR, and TCRdb holds only the in-frame ones, with some missing. The data show 300,000 to 400,000 clones, 88% seen once. Sequences were obtained from PBMCs or T cells enriched from blood (not recorded which). These receptors all come from a man aged 25 to 45 who had recovered from COVID-19.

Only one count was recorded for this clone. J is TRBJ2-3 and V is TRBV6-5, with TRBD2 matching over 8 bases. The CDR3 contains 14 residues. Trimming cost V 4 bases and J 2 bases; bases outside gene matches: 2. The germline V gene has CDR1 MNHEY and CDR2 SVGAGI. The CDR3: CASSWTSNTDTQYF. The CDR3 nucleotides are TGTGCCAGCAGTTGGACTAGCAACACAGATACGCAGTATTTT.

This chain connects TRBV18 to TRBJ2-3; maybe TRBD2 (5 bases). With 6 bases removed from V and 8 bases from J, the gap between germline ends came to 12 bases. Germline V gene data show CDR1 as KGHSH and CDR2 as LQKENI. CDR3 size: 12 residues. This chain's CDR3 is CASSPSEVTQYF. The CDR3, as DNA: TGTGCCAGCTCTCCATCGGAGGTTACGCAGTATTTT.

The chain couples TRBV5-4 to TRBJ2-5; D unresolved. V lost 0 bases and J lost 0, with 9 bases in between. The CDR3 contains 15 residues. Germline CDR1 and CDR2: SGHNT and YYREEE (reference sequence). The CDR3, as DNA: TGTGCCAGCAGCTTGGCTGCGACATACCAAGAGACCCAGTACTTC. Translation: CASSLAATYQETQYF.